Shown below are 20 T cell receptor beta chains from a single sample sequenced in a study of T-cell reconstitution after alpha-beta-depleted transplantation in children. Unique molecular identifiers were used to barcode this TCRbeta library. TCRdb re-called the PCR reads through MiXCR, storing one row per CDR3 protein. Among about 200,000 distinct CDR3 sequences listed, roughly 8.1% were seen once. The sequencing here drew on PBMCs, mostly from graft donor cells, taken 360 days after TCRalphabeta/CD19-depleted stem cell transplant. The receptors originated from a male patient aged 2-9 years who had a stem cell transplant for acute myeloid leukemia, so the T cells may come from the graft donor.

There are many counts of this clonotype. The V call is TRBV7-2, the J call TRBJ2-1; D may be TRBD1 (6 bases). Trimming took off 0 bases at V and 2 bases at J, with 8 bases between the two ends. The CDR3 is 15 amino acids. Germline V gives CDR1 SGHTA, CDR2 FQGNSA. This chain's CDR3 is CASSLARTAYNEQFF. The CDR3 nucleotides are TGTGCCAGCAGCTTAGCGCGGACAGCCTACAATGAGCAGTTCTTC.

This clonotype was seen repeatedly, ten times or more. The chain employs TRBV16 and TRBJ2-1; D is ambiguous. The CDR3 totals 12 residues. The germline V and J ends were trimmed by 3 bases and 6 bases, with 6 bases remaining between them. CDR1 and CDR2 (germline): KGHSY, FQNENV. The CDR3 loop is CASSQGGNEQFF. The DNA for the CDR3 is TGTGCCAGCAGCCAGGGCGGCAATGAGCAGTTCTTC.

This clonotype was counted many times. This chain uses TRBV5-1 with TRBJ2-5, with 9 bases lining up with TRBD1. This CDR3 has 16 amino acids. Germline values: CDR1 SGHRS, CDR2 YFSETQ. Losses at the gene ends were 0 bases for V and 2 bases for J; bases not matched to a gene: 5. CDR3 region: CASSLGGTGRQETQYF. CDR3 DNA sequence: TGCGCCAGCAGCTTGGGAGGGACAGGGAGGCAAGAGACCCAGTACTTC.

This clonotype was seen a few times. This rearrangement joins TRBV30 to TRBJ1-1; D unclear. The CDR3 spans 12 residues. Germline CDR1 and CDR2: GTSNPN and SVGIG (reference sequence). V lost 5 bases and J lost 4, with 11 bases in between. CDR3 sequence (DNA): TGTGCCTGGGAAGCAACAGCCACTGAAGCTTTCTTT. Amino acid sequence: CAWEATATEAFF.

In this sample, this clonotype turned up a few times. V gene TRBV5-4 combines with J gene TRBJ2-7; D is possibly TRBD1 (7 bases). CDR1 and CDR2 (germline): SGHNT, YYREEE (reference sequence). The V gene lost 2 bases and the J gene lost 4 bases, with 16 bases spanning the gap. There are 15 residues in the CDR3. The CDR3 nucleotides are TGTGCCAGCAGCTTTGGGGCAGGGGGACTGTACGAGCAGTACGTC. Translating gives CASSFGAGGLYEQYV.

As concerns this clonotype: The conserved phenylalanine or tryptophan normally closing the CDR3 is absent here, so this likely arose from a read error. V and J are TRBV7-9 and TRBJ1-2; D might be TRBD1 (6 bases). The germline gives CDR1 SEHNR, CDR2 FQNEAQ (reference sequence). V dropped 5 bases and J dropped 8 bases, with 15 bases sitting between them. The CDR3 is 13 residues long. CDR3 sequence: CASSPHREDGYTV. DNA of the CDR3: TGTGCCAGCAGCCCCCACAGGGAGGACGGCTACACCGTC.

The CDR3, as DNA: TGTGCCAGCAGCTTACTTGACCGCGGTGGGTCCTACGAGCAGTACTTC. Its protein product is CASSLLDRGGSYEQYF. J is TRBJ2-7 and V is TRBV7-9; no firm D call. The germline V gene has CDR1 SEHNR and CDR2 FQNEAQ (reference sequence). Deletions cut 2 bases from V and 1 base from J, with 15 bases between. The CDR3 has 16 amino acids.

As to this clonotype: Lacking the conserved final phenylalanine or tryptophan, this CDR3 likely reflects a read error. This chain connects TRBV7-2 to TRBJ1-3; the match to TRBD1 covers 12 bases. Looked up from germline, CDR1 is SGHTA and CDR2 is FQGNSA. The V gene end was trimmed by 3 bases and the J gene end by 4 bases; junction bases not matched to a gene: 1. The CDR3 sequence is 15 residues long. The CDR3: CASSLGQGAGNTIYC. CDR3 bases: TGTGCCAGCAGCTTGGGACAGGGGGCGGGAAACACCATATATTGT.

This clonotype was counted at least ten times. This chain connects TRBV27 to TRBJ2-2; D unresolved. CDR1 is MNHEY, CDR2 SMNVEV, per germline (reference sequence). Trimming removed 3 bases at V and 8 bases at J, with 10 bases between. The CDR3 runs to 13 residues. This CDR3 is CASSLFELGELFF. The CDR3 coding sequence is TGTGCCAGCAGTTTGTTTGAGCTTGGGGAGCTGTTTTTT.

Worth noting for this clonotype: Given a much more abundant clone one base away, this may be a read error. The CDR3 spells CCAREISGGFSYNEQFF. In DNA, the CDR3 is TGCTGTGCTAGAGAGATTAGCGGGGGCTTCTCCTACAATGAGCAGTTCTTC. The V and J genes are TRBV20-1 and TRBJ2-1; TRBD2 matches at 9 bases. Looked up from germline, CDR1 is DFQATT and CDR2 is SNEGSKA (reference sequence). The CDR3 consists of 17 residues.

The V call is TRBV5-6, the J call TRBJ1-4, with unresolved D. V gave up 7 bases and J gave up 8 bases, with 15 bases separating them. This CDR3 is 13 amino acids long. In germline, CDR1 is SGHDT, CDR2 YYEEEE. The CDR3 sequence is CASSGLLREKLFF. The CDR3 DNA sequence: TGTGCCAGCTCGGGATTGCTTAGAGAAAAACTGTTTTTT.

This clonotype was recorded a few times. The chain has TRBV6-2 or TRBV6-3 and TRBJ2-7; 9 nucleotides align to TRBD1. Losses at the gene ends were 5 bases for V and 2 bases for J; bases not matched to a gene: 4. There are 14 residues in the CDR3. Germline CDR1 is MNHEY and CDR2 is SVGEGT. The DNA for the CDR3 is TGTGCCAGCAGTCGTCGACAGGGGGCCTACGAGCAGTACTTC. It codes for CASSRRQGAYEQYF.

Ten or more counts support this clonotype. The chain uses TRBV29-1 and TRBJ2-2, with D tentatively TRBD1 (6 bases). The CDR3 runs 16 residues. V was cut by 6 bases and J by 7 bases, with 24 bases left in between. Germline V gene lookup returns CDR1 SQVTM and CDR2 ANQGSEA. The CDR3 here is CSVQPGHRFSGGELFF. The CDR3 coding sequence is TGCAGCGTGCAACCGGGACATCGATTCTCCGGCGGGGAGCTGTTTTTT.

V and J are TRBV5-6 and TRBJ2-1, with 7 bases that match TRBD2. The CDR3 extends over 15 amino acids. CDR1 SGHDT and CDR2 YYEEEE come from the germline V gene. V shed 2 bases and J 2 bases; nucleotides not matched to a gene: 4. The CDR3 reads CASSLLGGAYNEQFF. The CDR3 nucleotides are TGTGCCAGCAGCTTACTGGGGGGGGCCTACAATGAGCAGTTCTTC.

This clonotype was picked up many times. The CDR3 DNA follows: TGTGCCAGTAGTATCACAGGGCCTAGCAGGCGGGAGCTGTTTTTT. It encodes CASSITGPSRRELFF. V usage is TRBV19 and J usage is TRBJ2-2, with D possibly TRBD1 on 6 matching bases. CDR1 LNHDA and CDR2 SQIVND come from the germline V gene (reference sequence). The CDR3 has 15 amino acids. V was trimmed by 3 bases and J by 9 bases, leaving 17 bases between them.

This clonotype has ten or more counts. This chain links TRBV5-1 with TRBJ1-2; D might be TRBD1 (6 bases). This CDR3 has 13 residues. Germline CDR1 is SGHRS and CDR2 is YFSETQ. Trimming took 0 bases from V and 5 from J, leaving 8 bases between them. The CDR3 loop reads CASSLGGPYGYTF. The CDR3 DNA reads TGCGCCAGCAGCTTGGGGGGGCCTTATGGCTACACCTTC.

This clonotype was counted many times. The chain has TRBV6-5 and TRBJ2-3; D is unclear. Trimming removed 2 bases at V and 4 bases at J, with 1 base between. The CDR3 runs to 11 residues. Germline V CDR1 and CDR2: MNHEY, SVGAGI. As DNA, the CDR3 is TGTGCCAGCAGTTACGCAGATACGCAGTATTTT. It is translated as CASSYADTQYF.

There are many counts of this clonotype. CDR3 nucleotides: TGCGCCAGCAGCCTAGGACAGGGAGAGACCCAGTACTTC. Amino acids: CASSLGQGETQYF. The chain recombines TRBV5-1 with TRBJ2-5, with TRBD1 matching over 8 bases. The V segment lost 4 bases and the J segment 4 bases; nucleotides outside the gene matches: 3. The CDR3 totals 13 residues. CDR1 is SGHRS and CDR2 is YFSETQ in the germline V gene.

This clonotype was seen a few times. This chain connects TRBV5-1 to TRBJ1-6, with D possibly TRBD1 on 6 matching bases. Germline V CDR1 and CDR2: SGHRS, YFSETQ. This CDR3 is built from 14 residues. V lost 3 bases, J lost 8 bases, and 12 bases lay in between. The CDR3 sequence: CASSYREVDSPLHF. CDR3 nucleotides: TGCGCCAGCAGCTACAGGGAGGTCGATTCACCCCTCCACTTT.

This clonotype was recorded at least ten times. V gene TRBV20-1 combines with J gene TRBJ1-1; no clear D gene. The length of the CDR3 is 11 residues. Germline assignment: CDR1 DFQATT and CDR2 SNEGSKA (reference sequence). V was cut by 5 bases and J by 0 bases, with 4 bases left in between. CDR3 nucleotides: TGCAGTGCTGTCCTGAACACTGAAGCTTTCTTT. Its protein is CSAVLNTEAFF.